A single sample gave rise to the 31 T cell receptor beta chains below, sequenced in a study of spatial heterogeneity in lung cancer. General study points: Counts of expanded intratumoral alpha and beta TCRs tracked tumor mutation counts.

No antigen has been assigned to these receptors. TCRdb reprocessed the 5' RACE reads via MiXCR and lists one record per CDR3 protein. The sample has 15,000 to 20,000 distinct CDR3 sequences; around 8.1% are singletons. The time point here: sample taken at primary tumor resection. The sequences come from lung tumor tissue, collected at surgery. Receptors originate from a male donor with early-stage non-small cell lung cancer.

This clonotype was found a few times. Since a much larger clone is just one base distant, this may be a read error. The gene calls are TRBV7-2 and TRBJ1-5; D not resolved. Germline loops: CDR1 SGHTA, CDR2 FQGNSA. There are 15 residues in the CDR3. DNA of the CDR3: TGTGCCAGCAGCTTACAGGAATTGAGCAATCAGCCCCAGAATTTT. It specifies CASSLQELSNQPQNF.

This clonotype came up many times. V and J are TRBV7-3 and TRBJ2-7; tentative D call: TRBD2 (7 bases). V lost 5 bases and J lost 1, with 15 bases in between. This CDR3 is built from 15 residues. Looked up from germline, CDR1 is SGHTA and CDR2 is FQGTGA. CDR3 residues: CASSPSGGQSYEQYF. CDR3 bases: TGTGCCAGCAGCCCTTCCGGGGGGCAATCCTACGAGCAGTACTTC. The full variable domain, completed using reference TRBV7-3 and TRBJ2-7, is GAGVSQTPSNKVTEKGKYVELRCDPISGHTALYWYRQSLGQGPEFLIYFQGTGAADDSGLPNDRFFAVRPEGSVSTLKIQRTERGDSAVYLCASSPSGGQSYEQYFGPGTRLTVT.

The rearrangement uses TRBV7-9 and TRBJ1-1; TRBD1 might be the D (5 bases). V shed 0 bases and J shed 4 bases, with 18 bases lying between them. Germline assignment: CDR1 SEHNR and CDR2 FQNEAQ (reference sequence). The CDR3 has 17 amino acids. CDR3 coding DNA: TGTGCCAGCAGCTTAGCCGCAGGGTTCAGGGAGCGCACTGAAGCTTTCTTT. It encodes CASSLAAGFRERTEAFF.

This clonotype was recorded at least ten times. V usage is TRBV6-5 and J usage is TRBJ1-5, with TRBD1 matching 7 bases. This CDR3 is 15 amino acids long. Per germline, CDR1 MNHEY and CDR2 SVGAGI. Trimming removed 4 bases from V and 7 bases from J; junction bases left unmatched: 10. In DNA form, the CDR3 reads TGTGCCAGCAGTTCCCTTAAAGGGGGCTGGCAGCCCCAGCATTTT. Its protein product is CASSSLKGGWQPQHF.

In this sample, this clonotype turned up a few times. A read error may explain this, as a much larger clone is one base away. V gene TRBV27 combines with J gene TRBJ1-5, with D perhaps matching TRBD1 (5 bases). Germline loops: CDR1 MNHEY, CDR2 SMNVEV (reference sequence). There are 15 residues in the CDR3. CDR3 in amino acids: CASSLSGGNNQPQNF. As DNA, the CDR3 is TGTGCCAGCAGTTTATCGGGGGGGAACAATCAGCCCCAGAATTTT.

The chain has TRBV27 and TRBJ2-7, with D perhaps assigned TRBD1 or TRBD2 (5 bases each). V was trimmed by 6 bases and J by 4 bases, leaving 22 bases between them. This CDR3 has 16 residues. CDR1 is MNHEY, CDR2 SMNVEV, per germline (reference sequence). CDR3 region: CASRHAFGTAGYEQYF. CDR3 coding DNA: TGTGCCAGCAGACATGCTTTTGGGACCGCGGGTTACGAGCAGTACTTC.

Points on this clonotype: A read error is possible here, since a much larger clone lies one base away. J is TRBJ1-6 and V is TRBV7-6; D perhaps matches TRBD1 (6 bases). Germline CDR1 and CDR2: SGHVS and FNYEAQ. This CDR3 has 16 residues. The CDR3, as DNA: TGTGCCAGCAGCTTAGGGGCTGACAGGCCTAATTCACCCCTCAACTTT. As protein: CASSLGADRPNSPLNF.

This clonotype was counted ten times or more. The chain is built from TRBV5-1 and TRBJ1-5; 10 bases line up with TRBD1. CDR3 length: 15 residues. Germline CDR1 and CDR2: SGHRS and YFSETQ. V dropped 4 bases and J dropped 4; count of bases not matched to a gene: 5. The CDR3 is CASSQGTGVNQPQHF. The CDR3 coding sequence is TGCGCCAGCAGCCAGGGGACAGGGGTTAATCAGCCCCAGCATTTT.

This clonotype was detected once. The chain is built from TRBV11-2 and TRBJ2-7, with D unclear. Germline V lookup: CDR1 SGHAT, CDR2 FQNNGV. The V end lost 0 bases, the J end lost 7 bases, and 7 bases lay between the germline ends. CDR3 length equals 12 residues. CDR3 loop: CASSLDSREQYF. The CDR3, as DNA: TGTGCCAGCAGCTTAGATAGTCGAGAGCAGTACTTC.

This clonotype was seen ten or more times. J is TRBJ2-7 and V is TRBV12-3 or TRBV12-4, with D possibly matching TRBD1 (6 bases). The CDR3 spans 14 residues. Trimming stripped 3 bases from V and 5 bases from J, with 14 bases between. The CDR3 nucleotides read TGTGCCAGCAGTTTCTTGGACAGATCCCACGAGCAGTACTTC. The encoded protein is CASSFLDRSHEQYF.

The V and J genes are TRBV29-1 and TRBJ2-6; 7 bases match TRBD2. Germline loops: CDR1 SQVTM, CDR2 ANQGSEA. This CDR3 spans 16 amino acids. V dropped 6 bases and J dropped 0; count of bases not matched to a gene: 8. CDR3 DNA sequence: TGCAGCGTGGGGAGGGCAGGTCTCTCTGGGGCCAACGTCCTGACTTTC. It encodes CSVGRAGLSGANVLTF.

In its sample, this clonotype was seen many times. The chain has TRBV27 and TRBJ1-2; 12 bases align to TRBD1. The trim removed 5 bases at V and 6 bases at J, leaving 4 bases unmatched. CDR3 length: 14 amino acids. CDR1 is MNHEY and CDR2 is SMNVEV in the germline V gene (reference sequence). CDR3 region: CASSIRDRGHGYTF. The CDR3 nucleotides read TGTGCCAGCAGTATCCGGGACAGGGGGCATGGCTACACCTTC.

Note on this clonotype: Germline is not matched at one junction end, which may reflect a read error. The rearrangement joins TRBV3-1 to TRBJ1-4; 8 bases align to TRBD1. The germline V gene has CDR1 LGHDT and CDR2 YNNKEL (reference sequence). The CDR3 extends over 17 amino acids. The CDR3 nucleotides are TGTGCCAGCAGCCTCCGACAGGGGACCGCTTATAATGAAAAACTGCTTTTT. It encodes CASSLRQGTAYNEKLLF.

This clonotype has ten or more counts. The J gene is TRBJ1-2, the V gene TRBV10-2; possible D gene TRBD1, 6 bases. Looked up from germline, CDR1 is WSHSY and CDR2 is SAAADI. This CDR3 is built from 13 residues. Trimming pared 7 bases from V and 6 bases from J, leaving 15 bases between. CDR3 amino acids: CASMLTGGDGYTF. The CDR3 nucleotides are TGCGCCAGCATGCTTACCGGGGGCGATGGCTACACCTTC.

The chain recombines TRBV20-1 with TRBJ2-1, with D unclear. This CDR3 spans 16 amino acids. V shed 0 bases and J shed 0 bases, with 12 bases lying between them. Germline V gene sequence: CDR1 DFQATT, CDR2 SNEGSKA (reference sequence). The CDR3 DNA sequence: TGCAGTGCTAGAGATCTCCCGGCGAACTCCTACAATGAGCAGTTCTTC. Translation gives CSARDLPANSYNEQFF.

The chain combines TRBV3-1 with TRBJ1-1; D not resolved. There are 14 residues in the CDR3. In germline, CDR1 is LGHDT, CDR2 YNNKEL (reference sequence). V lost 4 bases and J 3 bases, leaving 12 bases between the germline ends. CDR3 region: CASSLRRAYTEAFF. The CDR3 DNA sequence: TGTGCCAGCAGCCTCAGAAGGGCCTACACTGAAGCTTTCTTT. Full variable domain (rest looked up from reference TRBV3-1 and TRBJ1-1): DTAVSQTPKYLVTQMGNDKSIKCEQNLGHDTMYWYKQDSKKFLKIMFSYNNKELIINETVPNRFSPKSPDKAHLNLHINSLELGDSAVYFCASSLRRAYTEAFFGQGTRLTVV.

The V and J genes are TRBV20-1 and TRBJ2-2, with TRBD1 as a possible D gene (5 bases). Germline V gene sequence: CDR1 DFQATT, CDR2 SNEGSKA (reference sequence). The ends were cut back, 6 bases at V and 0 bases at J, with 8 bases in the middle. The CDR3 is made up of 13 amino acids. The CDR3: CSAGETNTGELFF. The DNA of the CDR3 is TGCAGTGCAGGGGAAACGAACACCGGGGAGCTGTTTTTT.

A few counts support this clonotype. This chain joins TRBV3-1 and TRBJ1-1; D is possibly TRBD1 (5 bases). Germline lookup yields CDR1 LGHDT and CDR2 YNNKEL (reference sequence). This CDR3 spans 15 amino acids. The V and J ends lost 4 bases and 5 bases respectively, with 17 bases between them. CDR3 amino acids: CASSLVGGGMTEAFF. In nucleotides, the CDR3 is TGTGCCAGCAGCCTGGTGGGGGGGGGGATGACTGAAGCTTTCTTT.

This clonotype was counted ten times or more. This chain connects TRBV9 to TRBJ1-4; a weak D match, TRBD1 (6 bases). This CDR3 region has 14 residues. The germline CDR1 and CDR2 sequences are SGDLS and YYNGEE. V lost 0 bases and J 5 bases, leaving 8 bases between the germline ends. CDR3 nucleotide sequence: TGTGCCAGCAGCGTAGAAGGGGGAAATGAAAAACTGTTTTTT. This sequence encodes CASSVEGGNEKLFF.

This clonotype was seen a few times. This chain links TRBV5-1 with TRBJ2-3, with TRBD1 as a possible D gene (5 bases). The CDR3 is 15 residues long. The germline V gene has CDR1 SGHRS and CDR2 YFSETQ. Trimming removed 0 bases from V and 3 bases from J, with 11 bases in between. CDR3 region: CASSLGQGWTDTQYF. The CDR3 DNA follows: TGCGCCAGCAGCTTGGGGCAGGGTTGGACAGATACGCAGTATTTT.

This clonotype was seen ten or more times. The chain is built from TRBV28 and TRBJ2-5; 11 bases fit TRBD2. V gave up 1 base and J gave up 1 base; unmatched junction bases: 2. The CDR3 extends over 16 amino acids. CDR1 is MDHEN, CDR2 SYDVKM, per germline. The CDR3 spells CASSLSLAGVQETQYF. DNA for the CDR3: TGTGCCAGCAGTTTATCACTAGCGGGGGTCCAAGAGACCCAGTACTTC.

By share, this clonotype ranks as medium-sized. The V call is TRBV28, the J call TRBJ2-3; tentatively, D is TRBD1 (7 bases). Trimming removed 6 bases at V and 3 bases at J, with 16 bases between. Germline CDR1 reads MDHEN; CDR2 reads SYDVKM. CDR3 length: 15 amino acids. CDR3 DNA sequence: TGTGCCAGCAGCAACCGGGACAGCGGGACAGATACGCAGTATTTT. Translated: CASSNRDSGTDTQYF.

By sample share, this clonotype is medium-sized. The chain joins TRBV5-1 to TRBJ2-4; D ambiguous. CDR1 and CDR2 from the germline V gene are SGHRS and YFSETQ. The ends were cut back, 0 bases at V and 7 bases at J, with 11 bases in the middle. There are 14 residues in the CDR3. The CDR3 nucleotides are TGCGCCAGCAGCTTGGGAACTATGGCGAACATTCAGTACTTC. Amino acids: CASSLGTMANIQYF. Complete variable domain (other parts from reference TRBV5-1 and TRBJ2-4): KAGVTQTPRYLIKTRGQQVTLSCSPISGHRSVSWYQQTPGQGLQFLFEYFSETQRNKGNFPGRFSGRQFSNSRSEMNVSTLELGDSALYLCASSLGTMANIQYFGAGTRLSVL.

The CDR3 DNA sequence: TGTGCCAGCAGCCCCGGGGACAGGGGGCACGGTGGCTACACCTTC. It yields the protein CASSPGDRGHGGYTF. The J gene is TRBJ1-2, the V gene TRBV7-8, with 12 bases lining up with TRBD1. Germline trimming cut 5 bases from V and 7 bases from J; bases unmatched to any gene: 8. This CDR3 region has 15 residues. Germline values: CDR1 SGHVS, CDR2 FQNEAQ.

In its sample, this clonotype was seen a few times. The chain couples TRBV4-3 to TRBJ2-6; D not certain. Germline V gives CDR1 LGHNA, CDR2 YSLEER. The CDR3 spans 17 residues. V was shortened by 3 bases and J by 0 bases, with 12 bases between the two germline ends. CDR3 region: CASSQESHPSGANVLTF. DNA for the CDR3: TGCGCCAGCAGCCAGGAGTCTCACCCCTCTGGGGCCAACGTCCTGACTTTC.

This chain connects TRBV5-1 to TRBJ2-1, with 10 bases that match TRBD2. With V trimmed by 0 bases and J by 6 bases, 0 bases remained unmatched. The germline V gene has CDR1 SGHRS and CDR2 YFSETQ. The CDR3 spans 14 residues. For the CDR3, the DNA is TGCGCCAGCAGCTTGGAGCGGGGGGGCAATGAGCAGTTCTTC. Its translation is CASSLERGGNEQFF.

This clonotype has a count of ten or more. This rearrangement joins TRBV20-1 to TRBJ1-6, with D perhaps matching TRBD1 (5 bases). V was trimmed by 0 bases and J by 10 bases, leaving 16 bases between them. Germline V lookup: CDR1 DFQATT, CDR2 SNEGSKA (reference sequence). This CDR3 contains 15 residues. CDR3 amino acids: CSARDAAGGRSPLHF. The CDR3 coding sequence is TGCAGTGCTAGAGATGCTGCGGGGGGTAGGTCACCCCTCCACTTT.

This clonotype was picked up a small number of times. The chain has TRBV7-3 and TRBJ1-2; 7 nucleotides align to TRBD1. The CDR3 sequence is 15 residues long. V was pared by 1 base and J by 3 bases, with 5 bases of the junction left unmatched. Germline V gives CDR1 SGHTA, CDR2 FQGTGA. The CDR3 DNA reads TGTGCCAGCAGCTTAAGGGCAGGGGGAGACTATGGCTACACCTTC. Translation: CASSLRAGGDYGYTF.

This clonotype was observed many times. The V and J genes are TRBV7-2 and TRBJ2-7; TRBD2 agrees at 12 bases. This CDR3 spans 17 amino acids. The V segment lost 2 bases and the J segment 2 bases; nucleotides outside the gene matches: 7. CDR1 is SGHTA, CDR2 FQGNSA, per germline. The chain's CDR3 is CASSLRVLAGGPYEQYF. CDR3 coding DNA: TGTGCCAGCAGCTTACGGGTCCTAGCGGGGGGGCCCTACGAGCAGTACTTC. Complete variable domain (other parts from reference TRBV7-2 and TRBJ2-7): GAGVSQSPSNKVTEKGKDVELRCDPISGHTALYWYRQSLGQGLEFLIYFQGNSAPDKSGLPSDRFSAERTGGSVSTLTIQRTQQEDSAVYLCASSLRVLAGGPYEQYFGPGTRLTVT.

This clonotype was observed at least ten times. The chain recombines TRBV12-3 or TRBV12-4 with TRBJ2-7; 9 bases agree with TRBD2. This CDR3 has 15 amino acids. The V and J ends lost 3 bases and 0 bases, in that order; junction bases with no gene match: 3. The CDR3 bases are TGTGCCAGCAGTTTGGAGCGGGGGGCCTCCTACGAGCAGTACTTC. It is translated as CASSLERGASYEQYF.

The table lists this clonotype with many counts. The chain combines TRBV5-4 with TRBJ1-3, with D maybe TRBD1 (6 bases). In germline, CDR1 is SGHNT, CDR2 YYREEE (reference sequence). The V gene lost 0 bases and the J gene lost 2 bases, with 9 bases spanning the gap. This CDR3 spans 15 amino acids. The CDR3 is CASSLDQGPGNTIYF. The CDR3 DNA sequence: TGTGCCAGCAGCTTGGATCAGGGGCCTGGAAACACCATATATTTT.